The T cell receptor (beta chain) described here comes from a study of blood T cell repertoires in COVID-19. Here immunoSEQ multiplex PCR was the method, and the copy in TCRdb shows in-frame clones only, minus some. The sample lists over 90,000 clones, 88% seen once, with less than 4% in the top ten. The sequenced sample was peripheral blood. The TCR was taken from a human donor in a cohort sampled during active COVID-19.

CDR3 residues: CASSPRGSGIRQAYNEQFF. The CDR3 coding sequence is TGTGCCAGCAGCCCCCGCGGGAGCGGGATTCGACAGGCCTACAATGAGCAGTTCTTC. The rearrangement joins TRBV3-1 (or the pseudogene TRBV3-2) to TRBJ2-1, with a tentative D call TRBD2 (7 bases). The CDR3 has 19 amino acids. Germline CDR1 LGHDT, CDR2 YNNKEL (reference sequence). Trimming stripped 4 bases from V and 2 bases from J, with 24 bases between.